Shown below are 26 T cell receptor beta chains from a single sample sequenced in a study of early T cells in non-severe SARS-CoV-2 infection. TCRdb redid the calling of the 5' RACE reads with MiXCR, one entry per CDR3 protein. This table has about 35,000 distinct CDR3 sequences, 7.9% appearing once. The material was whole blood, obtained at baseline. These receptors all stem from an adult who was a healthcare worker with PCR-confirmed SARS-CoV-2 infection or an uninfected control (not recorded which).

This chain connects TRBV11-2 to TRBJ2-3; weak D call: TRBD2 (5 bases). V lost 2 bases, J lost 3 bases, and 15 bases lay in between. The CDR3 runs to 16 residues. Germline V gene lookup returns CDR1 SGHAT and CDR2 FQNNGV. CDR3 in DNA: TGTGCCAGCAGCTTATTGACGGGGAGATCAACAGATACGCAGTATTTT. This sequence encodes CASSLLTGRSTDTQYF.

The CDR3 DNA reads as TGTGCCAGCAGCCCGCGGACTGCCGCTGAAGCTTTCTTT. Translation gives CASSPRTAAEAFF. This chain joins TRBV3-1 and TRBJ1-1; D not certain. The V and J ends lost 4 bases and 6 bases respectively, with 12 bases between them. Germline assignment: CDR1 LGHDT and CDR2 YNNKEL (reference sequence). This CDR3 contains 13 residues.

This clonotype came up many times. The chain has TRBV6-5 and TRBJ2-1, with no clear D. The CDR3 spans 14 residues. Trimming removed 6 bases from V and 5 bases from J, with 14 bases in between. Germline CDR1 and CDR2: MNHEY and SVGAGI. Here the CDR3 DNA reads TGTGCCAGCAGCCTAAGGACCACAGACAATGAGCAGTTCTTC. This codes for CASSLRTTDNEQFF.

Ten or more counts support this clonotype. CDR3 residues: CSAGGGRQETQYF. In nucleotides, the CDR3 is TGCAGTGCCGGGGGGGGCAGACAAGAGACCCAGTACTTC. The chain employs TRBV20-1 and TRBJ2-5; TRBD2 matches 8 bases. Germline V gene lookup returns CDR1 DFQATT and CDR2 SNEGSKA (reference sequence). The CDR3 is 13 amino acids. With 6 bases clipped from V and 2 bases from J, the junction kept 5 bases outside the gene matches.

In DNA, the CDR3 is TGTGCCAGCAGTCCTAAGCAAGGGGCCTATGGCTACACCTTC. It specifies CASSPKQGAYGYTF. The chain uses TRBV6-5 and TRBJ1-2; tentative D call: TRBD1 (5 bases). There are 14 residues in the CDR3. The germline V gene encodes CDR1 MNHEY and CDR2 SVGAGI. The ends were cut back, 5 bases at V and 4 bases at J, with 14 bases in the middle.

This clonotype was found a few times. The limits of the CDR3 on the DNA are not certain, so only TCRdb's listed CDR3 is given. The chain couples TRBV7-5 to TRBJ2-1; TRBD1, as called in the table, went unchecked against the DNA. TRBV7-5 is labeled a pseudogene. The CDR3 extends over 19 residues, inclusive of both ends. Here the CDR3 reads CISVPEATDRNFSYNEQFF.

This clonotype was seen at least ten times. This chain links TRBV7-8 with TRBJ2-1; D is ambiguous. CDR1 SGHVS and CDR2 FQNEAQ come from the germline V gene. V gave up 3 bases and J gave up 1 base, with 10 bases separating them. CDR3 length equals 15 residues. The CDR3 nucleotides read TGTGCCAGCAGCTTGGAACTGGGTTCCTACAATGAGCAGTTCTTC. Translated: CASSLELGSYNEQFF.

This clonotype showed up just a few times. V gene TRBV12-3 or TRBV12-4 combines with J gene TRBJ1-3, with TRBD1 matching 8 bases. J gave up 0 bases and V 5 bases, and 9 bases lay outside the gene matches. This CDR3 comprises 17 residues. CDR3 nucleotide sequence: TGTGCCAGCAGTCCCCAAGACAGGGGATCCTCTGGAAACACCATATATTTT. Translated, it gives CASSPQDRGSSGNTIYF.

This clonotype was counted many times. J is TRBJ2-3 and V is TRBV12-3 or TRBV12-4; 7 nucleotides align to TRBD1. The V segment lost 7 bases and the J segment 4 bases; nucleotides outside the gene matches: 8. The CDR3 is 14 amino acids. The CDR3 DNA reads as TGTGCCAGCACCCCCGGCACAGGGGCAGATACGCAGTATTTT. The encoded protein is CASTPGTGADTQYF.

The table lists this clonotype with many counts. This chain uses TRBV20-1 with TRBJ1-4; the D gene is possibly TRBD1 (6 bases). From germline, CDR1 is DFQATT and CDR2 SNEGSKA (reference sequence). Trimming cost V 0 bases and J 5 bases, with 10 bases left between them. CDR3 length equals 14 residues. The DNA of the CDR3 is TGCAGTGCTAGAGATCTGAGGGGGAATGAAAAACTGTTTTTT. Its translation: CSARDLRGNEKLFF.

This clonotype was picked up many times. The chain links TRBV20-1 to TRBJ2-5, with D perhaps TRBD2 (7 bases). In germline, CDR1 is DFQATT, CDR2 SNEGSKA (reference sequence). Deletions cut 5 bases from V and 5 bases from J, with 27 bases between. The CDR3 loop spans 17 amino acids. CDR3 nucleotide sequence: TGCAGTGCTTATGAGCCCGAGGGGGGGAAGGCGCCGGAGACCCAGTACTTC. This gives the protein CSAYEPEGGKAPETQYF.

The chain carries TRBV9 and TRBJ1-5; D remains ambiguous. Trimming took 0 bases from V and 2 from J, leaving 6 bases between them. Germline CDR1 SGDLS, CDR2 YYNGEE. This CDR3 contains 14 residues. CDR3 in amino acids: CASSVGEGNQPQHF. The CDR3 region has the DNA TGTGCCAGCAGCGTAGGGGAGGGCAATCAGCCCCAGCATTTT.

This clonotype has ten or more counts. The V gene is TRBV12-3 or TRBV12-4, the J gene TRBJ1-5; 7 bases line up with TRBD1. The V gene end was trimmed by 6 bases and the J gene end by 9 bases; junction bases not matched to a gene: 11. This CDR3 has 14 amino acids. The CDR3 protein is CASRADRLVGPQHF. In nucleotides, the CDR3 is TGTGCCAGCAGGGCGGACAGGCTCGTAGGGCCCCAGCATTTT.

This rearrangement joins TRBV4-2 to TRBJ2-3; no definite D call. This CDR3 has 15 residues. The germline V gene has CDR1 LGHNA and CDR2 YNFKEQ. Trimming stripped 2 bases from V and 0 bases from J, with 9 bases between. The CDR3 is CASSQTWASTDTQYF. In DNA, the CDR3 is TGTGCCAGCAGCCAAACTTGGGCTAGCACAGATACGCAGTATTTT.

V is TRBV30 and J is TRBJ2-3; 8 nucleotides line up with TRBD2. Trimming removed 2 bases from V and 0 bases from J; junction bases left unmatched: 10. Germline CDR1 and CDR2: GTSNPN and SVGIG (reference sequence). The CDR3 runs to 17 residues. CDR3 region: CAWSRAGGLTSTDTQYF. As DNA, the CDR3 is TGTGCCTGGAGTCGGGCGGGAGGACTCACTAGCACAGATACGCAGTATTTT.

This chain joins TRBV4-1 and TRBJ2-1; TRBD1 is a possible D gene (6 bases). V gave up 7 bases and J gave up 4 bases, with 14 bases separating them. CDR3 length: 14 amino acids. CDR1 and CDR2 from the germline V gene are MGHRA and YSYEKL. CDR3: CASKRTVSYNEQFF. CDR3 sequence (DNA): TGCGCCAGCAAGCGGACAGTGAGTTACAATGAGCAGTTCTTC.

This clonotype was seen a few times. The chain carries TRBV10-2 and TRBJ1-5; 7 bases map to TRBD1. The germline gives CDR1 WSHSY, CDR2 SAAADI. The V gene end was trimmed by 5 bases and the J gene end by 4 bases; junction bases not matched to a gene: 11. The CDR3 runs to 16 residues. The CDR3 reads CASSTRFRGLNQPQHF. The CDR3 region has the DNA TGCGCCAGCAGTACCCGATTTAGGGGGCTGAATCAGCCCCAGCATTTT.

This clonotype came up a few times. The rearrangement uses TRBV9 and TRBJ2-1; 8 positions agree with TRBD2. V trimming: 1 base; J trimming: 4 bases; junction bases outside the gene matches: 7. The CDR3 totals 16 residues. Germline CDR1 SGDLS, CDR2 YYNGEE. CDR3 DNA: TGTGCCAGCAGCGTAAGTCTAGCGGGCCCATACAATGAGCAGTTCTTC. Its translation is CASSVSLAGPYNEQFF.

V is TRBV12-3 or TRBV12-4 and J is TRBJ2-1; D may be TRBD1 or TRBD2 (6 bases each). CDR3 length equals 14 residues. V was shortened by 6 bases and J by 9 bases, with 18 bases between the two germline ends. In DNA form, the CDR3 reads TGTGCCAGCAGCCAGTGGGGGGCTGGGATTGAGCAGTTCTTC. This sequence encodes CASSQWGAGIEQFF.

This clonotype was counted many times. The chain carries TRBV5-1 and TRBJ2-7, with TRBD2 as a possible D gene (6 bases). Germline lookup yields CDR1 SGHRS and CDR2 YFSETQ. This CDR3 is 14 amino acids long. Between the trimmed V and J ends, which lost 1 base and 3 bases, there was a span of 11 bases. For the CDR3, the DNA is TGCGCCAGCAGCTTGCTGGGGGGTAACTACGAGCAGTACTTC. Amino acids: CASSLLGGNYEQYF. The whole variable domain, filled in from reference TRBV5-1 and TRBJ2-7, reads KAGVTQTPRYLIKTRGQQVTLSCSPISGHRSVSWYQQTPGQGLQFLFEYFSETQRNKGNFPGRFSGRQFSNSRSEMNVSTLELGDSALYLCASSLLGGNYEQYFGPGTRLTVT.

This clonotype was counted a few times. CDR3 residues: CASSLRSRDRNIQYF. Here the CDR3 DNA reads TGTGCCAGCAGCTTACGGTCGAGGGACAGAAACATTCAGTACTTC. The chain combines TRBV7-2 with TRBJ2-4; 7 positions agree with TRBD1. The CDR3 loop spans 15 amino acids. Per germline, CDR1 SGHTA and CDR2 FQGNSA. After removal of 2 bases from V and 6 bases from J, the junction contained 7 bases not matched to a gene.

This clonotype was picked up a small number of times. This chain connects TRBV18 to TRBJ1-4; TRBD1 might be the D (5 bases). The CDR3 covers 15 residues. The ends were cut back, 5 bases at V and 7 bases at J, with 17 bases in the middle. Germline V gives CDR1 KGHSH, CDR2 LQKENI. Written as DNA, the CDR3 is TGTGCCAGCTCATCCGCGAGACTACAGGCTGAAAAACTGTTTTTT. Its protein product is CASSSARLQAEKLFF.

This sequence joins TRBV28 and TRBJ2-7, with TRBD1 as a possible D gene (5 bases). Germline V gene lookup returns CDR1 MDHEN and CDR2 SYDVKM. The V end was cut by 5 bases, the J end by 6 bases, with 14 bases between. The CDR3 covers 13 residues. CDR3 bases: TGTGCCAGCAGTCAGCGCAGGGCCTCCGAGCAGTACTTC. This translates into CASSQRRASEQYF.

This clonotype was counted ten times or more. The V gene is TRBV7-9, the J gene TRBJ2-5, with a weak D call TRBD1 (6 bases). CDR1 is SEHNR and CDR2 is FQNEAQ in the germline V gene (reference sequence). Trimming left V 5 bases short and J 5 bases short, with 15 bases between. The CDR3 sequence is 14 residues long. This chain's CDR3 is CASSPWTVSETQYF. Here the CDR3 DNA reads TGTGCCAGCAGCCCGTGGACAGTGTCCGAGACCCAGTACTTC.

There are many counts of this clonotype. DNA of the CDR3: TGCGCCAGCAGCCGGGGACAGGGGCCTACGGAGCAGTACTTC. Translating gives CASSRGQGPTEQYF. V and J are TRBV5-1 and TRBJ2-7, with 10 bases identical to TRBD1. Germline-derived CDR1 and CDR2 are SGHRS and YFSETQ. The junction had 8 bases not matched to a gene; V was cut back by 4 bases and J by 7 bases. The CDR3 has 14 amino acids.

This clonotype has a count of ten or more. The chain is built from TRBV11-2 and TRBJ2-5, with a tentative D call TRBD2 (5 bases). V shed 6 bases and J shed 3 bases, with 14 bases lying between them. The CDR3 is 14 amino acids. From germline, CDR1 is SGHAT and CDR2 FQNNGV. The CDR3 region is CASRPVRGKETQYF. The DNA for the CDR3 is TGTGCCAGCAGACCCGTCAGAGGGAAAGAGACCCAGTACTTC.